This is a list of T cell receptor beta chains from one sample in a study of post-analysis software for immune sequencing data. From the PCR reads, TCRdb called clonotypes with MiXCR, one entry per CDR3 protein. The sample records hundreds of thousands of distinct CDR3 sequences, approximately 50% being singletons. Sequencing used blood. The receptor source for this set is a girl aged 10 to 17 with multiple sclerosis. CDR3s include the opening cysteine and the closing phenylalanine or tryptophan. Fields, in order: D gene, clone size, J gene, V gene, CDR3 protein, CDR3 DNA. The D gene is left open where the match is weak. Rows may omit the clone size; those that give it use once, few, many or a size class.

D: NA
size: NA
J: TRBJ2-7
V: TRBV25-1
CDR3: CASSEQGSNEQYF
DNA: TGTGCCAGCAGTGAACAGGGGAGCAACGAGCAGTACTTC

D: TRBD2
size: few
J: TRBJ2-6
V: TRBV4-2
CDR3: CASSQRTSASGAYSGANVLTF
DNA: TGTGCCAGCAGCCAGCGCACCAGCGCTAGCGGGGCCTACTCTGGGGCCAACGTCCTGACTTTC

D: TRBD2
size: NA
J: TRBJ2-7
V: TRBV5-1
CDR3: CASSGGLAFHEQYF
DNA: TGCGCCAGCAGCGGGGGACTAGCTTTCCACGAGCAGTACTTC

D: TRBD1
size: few
J: TRBJ2-7
V: TRBV12-3/TRBV12-4
CDR3: CASSTGQSPFGQYF
DNA: TGTGCCAGCAGTACGGGACAGAGCCCCTTTGGGCAGTACTTC

D: NA
size: NA
J: TRBJ2-7
V: TRBV7-2
CDR3: CASRGTGKGLYEQYF
DNA: TGTGCCAGCAGGGGTACAGGGAAGGGCCTCTACGAGCAGTACTTC

D: NA
size: NA
J: TRBJ2-2
V: TRBV7-7
CDR3: CASSSGPGRAGELFF
DNA: TGTGCTAGCAGCTCAGGACCCGGGCGGGCCGGGGAGCTGTTTTTT

D: NA
size: few
J: TRBJ2-7
V: TRBV27
CDR3: CASSTHLYSYEQYF
DNA: TGTGCCAGCAGTACTCATCTCTACAGCTACGAGCAGTACTTC

D: TRBD2
size: NA
J: TRBJ2-3
V: TRBV13
CDR3: CASSPEAGADTQYF
DNA: TGTGCCAGCAGCCCGGAAGCGGGGGCAGATACGCAGTATTTT

D: TRBD1
size: once
J: TRBJ1-5
V: TRBV12-3/TRBV12-4
CDR3: CASSSHTGDQPQHF
DNA: TGTGCCAGCAGTTCCCATACAGGGGATCAGCCCCAGCATTTT

D: TRBD2
size: NA
J: TRBJ2-2
V: TRBV12-3/TRBV12-4
CDR3: CASSLAGGPNTGELFF
DNA: TGTGCCAGCAGTTTGGCGGGGGGGCCGAACACCGGGGAGCTGTTTTTT

D: TRBD1
size: NA
J: TRBJ2-5
V: TRBV2
CDR3: CASNRDRGVSNEQYF
DNA: TGTGCCAGCAACCGGGACAGGGGCGTAAGCAATGAGCAGTACTTC

D: TRBD1
size: NA
J: TRBJ2-1
V: TRBV27
CDR3: CASSLPGQGPFF
DNA: TGTGCCAGCAGTTTACCGGGACAGGGTCCGTTCTTC

D: NA
size: NA
J: TRBJ2-1
V: TRBV6-5
CDR3: CASSYSSTGRNEQFF
DNA: TGTGCCAGCAGTTACTCCTCGACAGGGAGGAATGAGCAGTTCTTC

D: NA
size: few
J: TRBJ2-7
V: TRBV7-3
CDR3: CASSATVLSYEQYF
DNA: TGTGCCAGCAGCGCGACAGTCCTCTCCTACGAGCAGTACTTC

D: NA
size: NA
J: TRBJ2-1
V: TRBV7-3
CDR3: CASSSRGWQEEQFF
DNA: TGTGCCAGCAGCTCCCGGGGCTGGCAGGAAGAGCAGTTCTTC

D: NA
size: few
J: TRBJ1-1
V: TRBV6-5
CDR3: CASSWSLNTEAFF
DNA: TGTGCCAGCAGTTGGTCTTTGAACACTGAAGCTTTCTTT

D: NA
size: few
J: TRBJ2-5
V: TRBV29-1
CDR3: CSVGTSAGRTQYF
DNA: TGCAGCGTCGGGACATCGGCGGGGCGGACCCAGTACTTC

D: NA
size: NA
J: TRBJ2-3
V: TRBV6-6
CDR3: CASTLGLGLATADAQYF
DNA: TGTGCCAGCACCCTCGGGCTGGGGCTAGCCACAGCAGATGCGCAGTATTTT

D: TRBD2
size: NA
J: TRBJ2-1
V: TRBV20-1
CDR3: CGTSGSYNEQFF
DNA: TGCGGCACTAGCGGTTCCTACAATGAGCAGTTCTTC

D: NA
size: NA
J: TRBJ2-5
V: TRBV20-1
CDR3: CSARDISGGETQYF
DNA: TGCAGTGCTAGAGATATCAGCGGAGGAGAGACCCAGTACTTC

D: TRBD2
size: NA
J: TRBJ2-7
V: TRBV20-1
CDR3: CSAPRGLAGGRYEQYF
DNA: TGCAGTGCCCCCCGCGGGCTAGCGGGGGGGCGTTACGAGCAGTACTTC

D: NA
size: NA
J: TRBJ1-5
V: TRBV5-5
CDR3: CASSLEGLGNQPQHF
DNA: TGTGCCAGCAGCTTGGAGGGGTTGGGCAATCAGCCCCAGCATTTT

D: NA
size: NA
J: TRBJ2-1
V: TRBV5-1
CDR3: CASSSANGIGAQQFF
DNA: TGCGCCAGCAGCTCGGCGAATGGGATCGGGGCCCAGCAGTTCTTC

D: NA
size: NA
J: TRBJ1-4
V: TRBV20-1
CDR3: CSARDPGPTNEKLFF
DNA: TGCAGTGCTAGAGACCCGGGGCCAACTAATGAAAAACTGTTTTTT